This T cell receptor beta chain emerged from a study of graft-versus-host responses after intestinal transplantation. Turning to the study itself: Recipients were given multivisceral, liver-intestinal, or isolated intestinal transplants. Anti-thymocyte globulin induction was given to all recipients, followed by tacrolimus and steroids for 2 to 3 years. Study-wide results and limits: Researchers found GvH clones in recipient marrow, and some showed up first in ileum or blood. Peak GvH clone levels in circulation were associated with early post-transplant HvG declines.

Both intraepithelial and lamina propria lymphocytes were released by processing graft tissue. V dropped 0 bases and J dropped 0 bases, with 7 bases sitting between them. The CDR3 consists of 14 residues. Germline V gene sequence: CDR1 GTSNPN, CDR2 SVGIG (reference sequence). Using immunoSEQ multiplex PCR, the repertoire was profiled, and TCRdb retains in-frame clones only, with some absent. This sample carries 15,000 to 20,000 clones, over 65% of them seen once, and the ten largest clones take around 8.2%. A remark on this clone: Its antigen is unidentified.

This chain links TRBV30 with TRBJ2-3; D not resolved. This sequence was found in a human patient who received an intestinal transplant, so some T cells may come from the graft donor. The starting material was ileum tissue, obtained roughly 3 weeks after intestinal transplant. This CDR3 is CAWSVASSTDTQYF. CDR3 DNA sequence: TGTGCCTGGAGTGTGGCTAGTAGCACAGATACGCAGTATTTT. Full variable domain (outside the CDR3, taken from reference TRBV30 and TRBJ2-3): SQTIHQWPATLVQPVGSPLSLECTVEGTSNPNLYWYRQAAGRGLQLLFYSVGIGQISSEVPQNLSASRPQDRQFILSSKKLLLSDSGFYLCAWSVASSTDTQYFGPGTRLTVL.